This TCR beta chain comes out of a study of shared clonotypes between healthy human individuals. Study-wide background: Serving as donors were two women and three men, whose ages spanned 18 to 49. Study-wide results and limits: Between a handful of donors, naive CD4 clonotypes were shared at a level of approximately 5%.

Turning to this clone: Its antigen is unknown.

Germline V lookup: CDR1 LGHNA, CDR2 YNFKEQ. CDR3 length equals 11 residues. With 3 bases removed from V and 8 bases from J, the gap between germline ends came to 5 bases. Each subset's genomic DNA was shared equally among a number of immunoSEQ plates. Authors' processing steps: As immunoSEQ supplied junction-only sequences (without quality scores), filtering differed. The table came from immunoSEQ multiplex PCR; TCRdb's copy has only in-frame clones and leaves some out. V, J and clone size derive from that table, while D and trimming were established from the DNA sequence. The sample consists of around 990,000 clones, approximately 77% of them appearing once.

This clonotype originated in a man between 18 and 35 years old in good health. Some clones in this sample may be carry-over from other donors' samples. The chain has TRBV4-2 and TRBJ2-1, with D unresolved. Sequenced input: memory CD4+ T cells from PBMCs. The sample's subset: CD45RA-negative fraction. CDR3 DNA: TGTGCCAGCAGCCAGTCCGATGAGCAGTTCTTC. Protein sequence: CASSQSDEQFF.